This entry describes one T cell receptor (beta chain). Antigen unknown. This record comes from a study of T cells in Graves' hyperthyroidism and ophthalmopathy. TCR beta CDR3 regions were amplified from RNA transcripts. TCR CDR3 underwent first-round RT-PCR with the HTBI primer set. From the multiplex PCR reads, TCRdb called clonotypes with MiXCR, one entry per CDR3 protein. Here the sample spans approximately 620,000 distinct CDR3 sequences, over 11% being singletons. Patients showing uncontrolled infection, other autoimmune disease, pregnancy or lactation were ineligible. Overall study findings and caveats: Ophthalmopathy was identified by the model a median roughly six months ahead of onset.

The sequenced material came from blood. The TCR sequence derives from a woman in her twenties or thirties with Graves' hyperthyroidism that later progressed to Graves' ophthalmopathy.

The CDR3 sequence: CASSLMTGRANVLTF. The CDR3 DNA is TGTGCCAGCAGTTTAATGACAGGGAGAGCCAACGTCCTGACTTTC. V is TRBV28 and J is TRBJ2-6, with 7 bases that match TRBD1. Trimming took 2 bases from V and 7 from J; bases not matched to a gene: 5. The germline V gene has CDR1 MDHEN and CDR2 SYDVKM. This CDR3 spans 15 amino acids.